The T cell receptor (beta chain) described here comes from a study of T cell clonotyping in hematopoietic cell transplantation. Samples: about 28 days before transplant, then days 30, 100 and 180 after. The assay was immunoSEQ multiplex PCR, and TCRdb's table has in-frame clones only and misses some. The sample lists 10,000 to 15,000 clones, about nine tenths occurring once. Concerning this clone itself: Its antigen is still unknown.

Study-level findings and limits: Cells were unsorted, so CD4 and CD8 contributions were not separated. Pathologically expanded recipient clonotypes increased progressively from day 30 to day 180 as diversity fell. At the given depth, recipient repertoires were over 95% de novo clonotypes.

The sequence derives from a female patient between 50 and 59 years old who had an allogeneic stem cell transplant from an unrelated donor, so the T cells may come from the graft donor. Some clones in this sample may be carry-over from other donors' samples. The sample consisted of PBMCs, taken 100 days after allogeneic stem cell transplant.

CDR3 protein: CASSLGVDGRAQHF. CDR3 coding DNA: TGTGCCAGTAGTTTGGGGGTGGACGGTAGGGCCCAGCATTTT. V gene TRBV19 combines with J gene TRBJ1-5, with D maybe TRBD1 (5 bases). The CDR3 extends over 14 amino acids. The germline V and J ends were trimmed by 5 bases and 11 bases, with 19 bases remaining between them. CDR1 and CDR2 (germline): LNHDA, SQIVND (reference sequence).